This T cell receptor (beta chain) was profiled in a study of T cell repertoires in aging, cancer and after chemotherapy. Study in general: Donors were grouped into six age bands spanning 30 or younger through 70 or older. The full dataset contained 8.5 million to 10 million TCR reads.

TRB rearrangements spanning V, D and J were amplified using mixed TRB-A/B primers. MiXCR, applied by TCRdb to the multiplex PCR reads, yields one record per CDR3 protein. The data show around 12,000 distinct CDR3 sequences, approximately 40% seen once. The CDR3 contains 16 residues. V lost 4 bases and J lost 6, with 16 bases in between. CDR1 and CDR2 from the germline V gene are MNHEY and SMNVEV (reference sequence). Amplification of TCR beta used genomic DNA extracted from peripheral blood. Material for sequencing was blood. This sequence originates from a human donor in good health. The donor label of this sample is uncertain. The chain joins TRBV27 to TRBJ1-6; maybe TRBD1 (6 bases). CDR3: CASSSNRVIANSPLHF. CDR3 nucleotides: TGTGCCAGCAGTTCCAACAGGGTGATTGCTAATTCACCCCTCCACTTT.